This T cell receptor beta chain was sequenced during a study of blood T cell repertoires in COVID-19. The V gene's germline CDR1 is LGHNA and CDR2 YSLEER. The CDR3 runs to 15 residues. The trim removed 3 bases at V and 5 bases at J, leaving 4 bases unmatched. Original handling: The authors estimated nucleated cell counts from reference gene primer amplification. Clones were read by immunoSEQ multiplex PCR, and TCRdb kept only the in-frame ones, dropping some. Clonal size and the V and J genes are those of that table, whereas D and trimming came from the DNA. Here the sample spans a few hundred thousand clones, approximately 85% being singletons.

The TCR originated in a woman aged 45-65 years with acute or convalescent COVID-19. The sample was peripheral blood. This chain links TRBV4-3 with TRBJ2-2, with 9 nucleotides matching TRBD1. CDR3 nucleotides: TGCGCCAGCAGCCAGGGGACAGGGATGACCGGGGAGCTGTTTTTT. This gives the protein CASSQGTGMTGELFF.